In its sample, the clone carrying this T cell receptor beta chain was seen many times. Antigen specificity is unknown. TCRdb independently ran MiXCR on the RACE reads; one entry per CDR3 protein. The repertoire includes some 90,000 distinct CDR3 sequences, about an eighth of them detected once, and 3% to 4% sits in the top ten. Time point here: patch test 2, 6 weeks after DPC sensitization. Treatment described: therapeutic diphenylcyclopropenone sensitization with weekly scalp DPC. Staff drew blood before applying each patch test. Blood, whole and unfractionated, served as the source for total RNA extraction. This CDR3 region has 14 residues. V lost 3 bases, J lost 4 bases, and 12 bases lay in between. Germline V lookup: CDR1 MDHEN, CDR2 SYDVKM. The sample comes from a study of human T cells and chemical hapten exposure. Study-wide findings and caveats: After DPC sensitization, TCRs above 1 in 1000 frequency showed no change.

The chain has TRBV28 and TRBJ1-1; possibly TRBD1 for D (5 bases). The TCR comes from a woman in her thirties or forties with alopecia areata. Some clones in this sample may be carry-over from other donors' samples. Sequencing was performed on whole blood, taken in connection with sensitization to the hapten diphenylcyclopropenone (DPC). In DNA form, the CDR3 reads TGTGCCAGCAGTTTCGTGGGGCGGAGCACTGAAGCTTTCTTT. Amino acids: CASSFVGRSTEAFF.